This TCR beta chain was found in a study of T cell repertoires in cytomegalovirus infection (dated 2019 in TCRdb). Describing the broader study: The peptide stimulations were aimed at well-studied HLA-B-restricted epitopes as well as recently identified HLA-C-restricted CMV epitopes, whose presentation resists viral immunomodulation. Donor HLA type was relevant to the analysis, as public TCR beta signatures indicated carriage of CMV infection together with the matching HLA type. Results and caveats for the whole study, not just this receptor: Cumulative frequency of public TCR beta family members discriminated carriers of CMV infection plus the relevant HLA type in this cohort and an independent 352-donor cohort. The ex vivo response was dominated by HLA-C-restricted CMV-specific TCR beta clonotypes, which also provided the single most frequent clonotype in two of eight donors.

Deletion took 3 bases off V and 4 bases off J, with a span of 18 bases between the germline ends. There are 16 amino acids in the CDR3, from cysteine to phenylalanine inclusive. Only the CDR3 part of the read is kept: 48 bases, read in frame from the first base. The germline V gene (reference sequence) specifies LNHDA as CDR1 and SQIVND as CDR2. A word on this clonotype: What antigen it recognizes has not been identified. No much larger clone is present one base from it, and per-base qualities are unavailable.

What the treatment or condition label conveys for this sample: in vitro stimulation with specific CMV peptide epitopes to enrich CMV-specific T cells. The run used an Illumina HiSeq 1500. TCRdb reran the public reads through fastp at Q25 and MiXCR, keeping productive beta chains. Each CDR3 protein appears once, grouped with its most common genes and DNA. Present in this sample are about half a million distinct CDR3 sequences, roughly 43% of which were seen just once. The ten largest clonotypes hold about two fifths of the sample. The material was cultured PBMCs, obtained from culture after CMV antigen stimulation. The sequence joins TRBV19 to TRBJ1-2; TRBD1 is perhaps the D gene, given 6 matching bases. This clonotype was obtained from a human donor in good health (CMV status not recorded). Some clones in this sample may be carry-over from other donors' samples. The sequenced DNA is TGTGCCAGTAGTATGGGGGGGGCAGTTCCCCTCTATGGCTACACCTTC. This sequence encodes CASSMGGAVPLYGYTF.